These 14 T cell receptor beta chains share one sample of origin, sequenced in a study of CD8 T cells in ankylosing spondylitis. TCRdb reprocessed the 5' RACE reads via MiXCR and lists one record per CDR3 protein. The table records approximately 240,000 distinct CDR3 sequences, 10% to 13% of them present only once. The specimen was blood, either unsorted or a sorted T cell fraction (not recorded which). The receptors here all came from a male donor with ankylosing spondylitis or in good health (not recorded which).

This clonotype was detected ten times or more. The chain couples TRBV9 to TRBJ2-1, with 11 positions matching TRBD1. The germline V gene has CDR1 SGDLS and CDR2 YYNGEE. The CDR3 runs 16 residues. V shed 3 bases, J shed 6 bases, and the junction held 8 bases outside the gene matches. The CDR3 reads CASSALGTGGSNEQFF. In DNA, the CDR3 is TGTGCCAGCAGCGCACTCGGGACAGGGGGGAGCAATGAGCAGTTCTTC.

This clonotype was detected many times. The chain carries TRBV13 and TRBJ1-4; TRBD1 agrees at 8 bases. V was pared by 10 bases and J by 4 bases, with 8 bases of the junction left unmatched. Germline lookup yields CDR1 PRHDT and CDR2 FYEKMQ (reference sequence). The CDR3 has 14 residues. CDR3 residues: CATSNRGFNEKLFF. CDR3 bases: TGTGCCACGTCGAACAGGGGGTTTAATGAAAAACTGTTTTTT. Using reference TRBV13 and TRBJ1-4 for the parts outside the CDR3, the full variable domain is AAGVIQSPRHLIKEKRETATLKCYPIPRHDTVYWYQQGPGQDPQFLISFYEKMQSDKGSIPDRFSAQQFSDYHSELNMSSLELGDSALYFCATSNRGFNEKLFFGSGTQLSVL.

In this sample, this clonotype turned up many times. V usage is TRBV5-6 and J usage is TRBJ2-5, with D possibly being TRBD2 (6 bases). The CDR3 totals 13 residues. V was trimmed by 4 bases and J by 4 bases, leaving 11 bases between them. CDR1 is SGHDT and CDR2 is YYEEEE in the germline V gene. The CDR3 protein is CASSPRGTETQYF. In DNA, the CDR3 is TGTGCCAGCAGCCCCCGGGGGACAGAGACCCAGTACTTC.

The chain joins TRBV12-3 or TRBV12-4 to TRBJ2-5, with 7 bases identical to TRBD2. The CDR3 contains 13 residues. V gave up 11 bases and J gave up 4 bases; unmatched junction bases: 10. CDR3 sequence: CASGRGVGETQYF. The DNA of the CDR3 is TGTGCCTCTGGGAGGGGTGTAGGAGAGACCCAGTACTTC.

The chain links TRBV5-1 to TRBJ2-1; TRBD1 might be the D (5 bases). V dropped 0 bases and J dropped 4 bases, with 14 bases sitting between them. The germline V gene has CDR1 SGHRS and CDR2 YFSETQ. The CDR3 has 16 residues. In DNA, the CDR3 is TGCGCCAGCAGCTTGGGCAGGGTGGCACTTTACAATGAGCAGTTCTTC. Protein: CASSLGRVALYNEQFF.

In this sample, this clonotype turned up many times. The chain combines TRBV6-1 with TRBJ2-1, with 11 bases matching TRBD2. Per the germline V gene, CDR1 is MNHNS and CDR2 is SASEGT. After removal of 6 bases from V and 7 bases from J, the junction contained 11 bases not matched to a gene. This CDR3 is 16 amino acids long. The CDR3 DNA reads TGTGCCAGCAGGGGGACTAGCGGTCCTCTGGGAAATGAGCAGTTCTTC. It is translated as CASRGTSGPLGNEQFF.

The rearrangement links TRBV11-2 to TRBJ2-2; 8 nucleotides align to TRBD2. J was trimmed by 2 bases and V by 5 bases; bases with no gene match: 10. Looked up from germline, CDR1 is SGHAT and CDR2 is FQNNGV. The CDR3 runs to 17 residues. The CDR3 reads CASSTLAGARNTGELFF. The CDR3 nucleotides read TGTGCCAGCAGCACCCTAGCGGGCGCGCGAAACACCGGGGAGCTGTTTTTT.

This clonotype came up many times. This rearrangement joins TRBV4-2 to TRBJ2-3; D is undetermined. V was clipped by 3 bases and J by 5 bases, with 12 bases between them. CDR1 is LGHNA, CDR2 YNFKEQ, per germline. CDR3 length equals 14 residues. The CDR3 region is CASSHRSVEDTQYF. The DNA for the CDR3 is TGTGCCAGCAGCCACCGAAGCGTCGAAGATACGCAGTATTTT.

There are many counts of this clonotype. The chain combines TRBV29-1 with TRBJ2-1; 11 positions agree with TRBD2. The CDR3 contains 17 residues. V was clipped by 0 bases and J by 2 bases; unmatched bases: 6. Germline V gene lookup returns CDR1 SQVTM and CDR2 ANQGSEA. The CDR3, as DNA: TGCAGCGTTGAAGACCCCTTTAGCGGGAGGGCCTACAATGAGCAGTTCTTC. Protein product: CSVEDPFSGRAYNEQFF.

This clonotype appeared a few times. V gene TRBV10-3 combines with J gene TRBJ1-2; the D gene is possibly TRBD1 (6 bases). The CDR3 runs 13 residues. V lost 3 bases and J lost 3, with 8 bases in between. The germline CDR1 and CDR2 sequences are ENHRY and SYGVKD. CDR3 sequence reads: CAISDDRYYGYTF. The DNA for the CDR3 is TGTGCCATCAGTGACGACAGGTACTATGGCTACACCTTC.

This clonotype was counted many times. V usage is TRBV10-3 and J usage is TRBJ1-5, with TRBD1 identical over 9 bases. CDR3 length equals 16 residues. V trimming: 4 bases; J trimming: 2 bases; junction bases outside the gene matches: 6. Germline CDR1 and CDR2: ENHRY and SYGVKD. The CDR3 region is CAISGTGEGGNQPQHF. The CDR3 DNA reads TGTGCCATCAGTGGGACAGGGGAAGGTGGCAATCAGCCCCAGCATTTT.

In its sample, this clonotype was seen a few times. V gene TRBV5-1 combines with J gene TRBJ2-1; TRBD1 agrees at 11 bases. Per germline, CDR1 SGHRS and CDR2 YFSETQ. The J segment lost 9 bases and the V segment lost 4 bases, leaving 3 bases of the junction unmatched. CDR3 size: 13 residues. The CDR3 DNA reads as TGCGCCAGCAGCAGGGACAGGGGGAGTGAGCAGTTCTTC. Protein product: CASSRDRGSEQFF.

The V gene is TRBV3-1, the J gene TRBJ2-2; D ambiguous. CDR1 LGHDT and CDR2 YNNKEL come from the germline V gene (reference sequence). The CDR3 is 16 amino acids. The V end was cut by 2 bases, the J end by 1 base, with 11 bases between. This CDR3 is CASSQKGLMNTGELFF. The DNA for the CDR3 is TGTGCCAGCAGCCAAAAAGGGCTTATGAACACCGGGGAGCTGTTTTTT.

This sequence joins TRBV30 and TRBJ1-2, with TRBD1 matching 9 bases. The V and J ends lost 0 bases and 8 bases, in that order; junction bases with no gene match: 7. Germline loops: CDR1 GTSNPN, CDR2 SVGIG (reference sequence). This CDR3 is built from 14 residues. CDR3: CAWSVRQGGRGYTF. Written as DNA, the CDR3 is TGTGCCTGGAGTGTACGACAGGGGGGAAGGGGCTACACCTTC. Complete variable domain (other parts from reference TRBV30 and TRBJ1-2): SQTIHQWPATLVQPVGSPLSLECTVEGTSNPNLYWYRQAAGRGLQLLFYSVGIGQISSEVPQNLSASRPQDRQFILSSKKLLLSDSGFYLCAWSVRQGGRGYTFGSGTRLTVV.